The 31 T cell receptor beta chains listed next were all sequenced from one sample in a study of cytomegalovirus exposure and HLA in healthy donors. The PCR contained 60 Vbeta and 13 Jbeta primers. The method was immunoSEQ multiplex PCR; TCRdb's version includes in-frame clones alone and lacks a portion of them. The table shows about 180,000 clones, with roughly 79% occurring only once. Specimen: PBMCs. These receptors were taken from a woman aged 18 to 35 in good health and CMV-seropositive.

The chain recombines TRBV9 with TRBJ2-1; D gene uncertain. V lost 2 bases and J 9 bases, leaving 18 bases between the germline ends. CDR1 and CDR2 from the germline V gene are SGDLS and YYNGEE. The CDR3 covers 15 residues. In DNA form, the CDR3 reads TGTGCCAGCAGCGTCGAGTACTTCACCCCGAGTGAGCAGTTCTTC. The encoded protein is CASSVEYFTPSEQFF.

This chain links TRBV27 with TRBJ1-1, with 7 bases aligning to TRBD1. Germline CDR1 and CDR2: MNHEY and SMNVEV (reference sequence). J was trimmed by 3 bases and V by 5 bases; bases with no gene match: 18. This CDR3 region has 18 residues. The CDR3 protein is CASSTRGVAADRDTEAFF. The CDR3, as DNA: TGTGCCAGCAGTACAAGGGGTGTGGCCGCCGACAGGGACACTGAAGCTTTCTTT.

V and J are TRBV4-2 and TRBJ2-7; D unclear. Germline values: CDR1 LGHNA, CDR2 YNFKEQ. The V end lost 1 base, the J end lost 2 bases, and 15 bases lay between the germline ends. The CDR3 extends over 16 amino acids. This CDR3 reads CASSQVLQASTYEQYF. CDR3 DNA: TGTGCCAGCAGCCAAGTTTTGCAGGCCTCTACCTACGAGCAGTACTTC.

The J gene is TRBJ2-1, the V gene TRBV11-2, with 10 bases fitting TRBD2. This CDR3 is built from 16 residues. CDR1 and CDR2 (germline): SGHAT, FQNNGV. Germline trimming cut 5 bases from V and 4 bases from J; bases unmatched to any gene: 8. CDR3 in DNA: TGTGCCAGCAGCAAAGAGCGGGGGGGACCTTACAATGAGCAGTTCTTC. Translation gives CASSKERGGPYNEQFF. Full variable domain (remainder filled in from reference TRBV11-2 and TRBJ2-1): EAGVAQSPRYKIIEKRQSVAFWCNPISGHATLYWYQQILGQGPKLLIQFQNNGVVDDSQLPKDRFSAERLKGVDSTLKIQPAKLEDSAVYLCASSKERGGPYNEQFFGPGTRLTVL.

The chain links TRBV19 to TRBJ1-3; 7 bases match TRBD1. Germline V gene data show CDR1 as LNHDA and CDR2 as SQIVND (reference sequence). This CDR3 spans 15 amino acids. After removal of 5 bases from V and 3 bases from J, the junction contained 7 bases not matched to a gene. In DNA form, the CDR3 reads TGTGCCAGTAGTCTCGACAGGGAGAGTGGAAACACCATATATTTT. Translated: CASSLDRESGNTIYF.

DNA of the CDR3: TGTGCCAGCAGCAACAGAGTCAGCCCCACAGATACGCAGTATTTT. Its protein product is CASSNRVSPTDTQYF. The V call is TRBV7-6, the J call TRBJ2-3; the D is unclear. The CDR3 is 15 amino acids. The germline V gene encodes CDR1 SGHVS and CDR2 FNYEAQ. The ends were cut back, 5 bases at V and 2 bases at J, with 14 bases in the middle.

The chain is built from TRBV27 and TRBJ1-1; no clear D. CDR1 MNHEY and CDR2 SMNVEV come from the germline V gene (reference sequence). This CDR3 has 15 amino acids. V gave up 0 bases and J gave up 0 bases, with 8 bases separating them. The CDR3 nucleotides read TGTGCCAGCAGTTTATCGTGGCACATGAACACTGAAGCTTTCTTT. Amino acid sequence: CASSLSWHMNTEAFF.

The rearrangement links TRBV11-3 to TRBJ2-3; D is undetermined. Germline V gives CDR1 SGHNT, CDR2 YENEEA. V lost 2 bases and J 6 bases, leaving 6 bases between the germline ends. The CDR3 length is 12 residues. The CDR3 reads CASSLWADTQYF. CDR3 in DNA: TGTGCCAGCAGCTTATGGGCCGATACGCAGTATTTT.

The chain links TRBV6-1 to TRBJ2-1; 8 bases fit TRBD2. The germline gives CDR1 MNHNS, CDR2 SASEGT. The CDR3 has 14 amino acids. With 8 bases clipped from V and 0 bases from J, the junction kept 3 bases outside the gene matches. CDR3 nucleotides: TGTGCCAGCGAGCGGGGGAGCTCCTACAATGAGCAGTTCTTC. Its translation is CASERGSSYNEQFF.

J is TRBJ2-2 and V is TRBV4-2; a possible D gene is TRBD2 (6 bases). The length of the CDR3 is 14 residues. Germline CDR1 reads LGHNA; CDR2 reads YNFKEQ. V lost 1 base to trimming and J lost 6 bases, with 9 bases between them. Here the CDR3 reads CASSQAGDPGELFF. The CDR3 bases are TGTGCCAGCAGCCAAGCGGGGGACCCCGGGGAGCTGTTTTTT.

The V gene is TRBV5-1, the J gene TRBJ2-1; maybe TRBD1 (7 bases). The germline V gene encodes CDR1 SGHRS and CDR2 YFSETQ. There are 14 residues in the CDR3. The V and J ends lost 1 base and 9 bases respectively, with 14 bases between them. The CDR3 loop is CASSLIPQGGEQFF. The CDR3 nucleotides read TGCGCCAGCAGCTTGATCCCCCAGGGGGGTGAGCAGTTCTTC.

The chain uses TRBV6-1 and TRBJ2-3; 9 nucleotides align to TRBD2. This CDR3 contains 15 residues. Trimming took 10 bases from V and 3 from J; bases not matched to a gene: 11. The germline gives CDR1 MNHNS, CDR2 SASEGT. This chain's CDR3 is CATTHSGGRTDTQYF. In nucleotides, the CDR3 is TGTGCCACCACACATAGCGGGGGTCGGACAGATACGCAGTATTTT.

The CDR3 bases are TGCGCCAGCAGCGAAACGGACAGGCCGGATCTCTATGGCTACACCTTC. It codes for CASSETDRPDLYGYTF. The chain has TRBV5-1 and TRBJ1-2, with TRBD1 matching over 7 bases. Germline CDR1 is SGHRS and CDR2 is YFSETQ. The V segment lost 4 bases and the J segment 4 bases; nucleotides outside the gene matches: 13. The CDR3 is made up of 16 amino acids.

The chain employs TRBV27 and TRBJ2-7, with 8 positions matching TRBD2. This CDR3 is 13 amino acids long. The junction had 3 bases not matched to a gene; V was cut back by 7 bases and J by 1 base. Germline loops: CDR1 MNHEY, CDR2 SMNVEV (reference sequence). The CDR3 bases are TGTGCCAGCACCAGCGGGGGATCCTACGAGCAGTACTTC. It yields the protein CASTSGGSYEQYF.

V gene TRBV9 combines with J gene TRBJ1-6; the match to TRBD1 covers 7 bases. The CDR3 runs 14 residues. With V trimmed by 3 bases and J by 9 bases, 6 bases remained unmatched. CDR1 is SGDLS and CDR2 is YYNGEE in the germline V gene. CDR3 protein: CASSAGTVPSPLHF. In nucleotides, the CDR3 is TGTGCCAGCAGCGCTGGGACAGTCCCTTCACCCCTCCACTTT.

The gene calls are TRBV5-6 and TRBJ1-1; 7 positions agree with TRBD1. The CDR3 covers 14 residues. V gave up 3 bases and J gave up 1 base; unmatched junction bases: 3. The germline V gene has CDR1 SGHDT and CDR2 YYEEEE. CDR3: CASSSQGGNTEAFF. DNA for the CDR3: TGTGCCAGCAGCTCTCAGGGGGGGAACACTGAAGCTTTCTTT. The full variable domain, in which reference TRBV5-6 and TRBJ1-1 provide the parts outside the CDR3, is DAGVTQSPTHLIKTRGQQVTLRCSPKSGHDTVSWYQQALGQGPQFIFQYYEEEERQRGNFPDRFSGHQFPNYSSELNVNALLLGDSALYLCASSSQGGNTEAFFGQGTRLTVV.

About this clone: This sample includes further DNA sequences coding for the same CDR3. V and J are TRBV5-1 and TRBJ2-7, with 7 bases lining up with TRBD1. The CDR3 loop spans 13 amino acids. V lost 4 bases, J lost 3 bases, and 4 bases stayed unmatched. Germline CDR1 SGHRS, CDR2 YFSETQ. The CDR3 region has the DNA TGCGCCAGCAGCCTAGGACAGGACTACGAGCAGTACTTC. Encoded protein: CASSLGQDYEQYF.

About this clone: Other DNA variants within this sample encode the same CDR3. This rearrangement joins TRBV7-9 to TRBJ1-5; 10 bases align to TRBD1. The CDR3 loop spans 16 amino acids. V lost 5 bases, J lost 0 bases, and 4 bases stayed unmatched. Per the germline V gene, CDR1 is SEHNR and CDR2 is FQNEAQ (reference sequence). The CDR3 coding sequence is TGTGCCAGCAGCCGCGGGACAGGGGATAGCAATCAGCCCCAGCATTTT. The encoded protein is CASSRGTGDSNQPQHF.

This chain uses TRBV20-1 with TRBJ2-3; D is ambiguous. The length of the CDR3 is 10 residues. Germline V gene sequence: CDR1 DFQATT, CDR2 SNEGSKA (reference sequence). V lost 4 bases and J 3 bases, leaving 2 bases between the germline ends. CDR3 protein: CSATTDTQYF. The DNA of the CDR3 is TGCAGTGCTACGACAGATACGCAGTATTTT.

Sample share makes this clone medium-sized (0.01 to 0.1%). The chain recombines TRBV4-1 with TRBJ1-1; tentative D call: TRBD1 (5 bases). CDR3 length: 11 amino acids. V shed 7 bases and J shed 3 bases, with 6 bases lying between them. The germline gives CDR1 MGHRA, CDR2 YSYEKL. The CDR3 region has the DNA TGCGCCAGCACCAGGGACACTGAAGCTTTCTTT. Its protein is CASTRDTEAFF.

This sequence joins TRBV6-1 and TRBJ1-2, with D unclear. Germline V gene data show CDR1 as MNHNS and CDR2 as SASEGT. There are 12 residues in the CDR3. Trimming removed 8 bases at V and 3 bases at J, with 10 bases between. Here the CDR3 reads CASSWQDYGYTF. CDR3 sequence (DNA): TGTGCCAGCTCATGGCAGGACTATGGCTACACCTTC.

This clone has a single count. The chain combines TRBV25-1 with TRBJ2-4, with D possibly TRBD2 on 6 matching bases. Germline loops: CDR1 MGHDK, CDR2 SYGVNS. The CDR3 length is 18 residues. The V end lost 3 bases, the J end lost 3 bases, and 21 bases lay between the germline ends. CDR3 loop: CASSDDRLGGRYKNIQYF. Here the CDR3 DNA reads TGTGCCAGCAGTGATGATAGGCTCGGGGGACGGTACAAAAACATTCAGTACTTC.

This chain links TRBV28 with TRBJ2-3; 8 bases line up with TRBD2. CDR1 is MDHEN and CDR2 is SYDVKM in the germline V gene. The length of the CDR3 is 18 residues. The J segment lost 5 bases and the V segment lost 4 bases, leaving 17 bases of the junction unmatched. The CDR3 DNA reads as TGTGCCAGCAGTTCACTGGGGCCGGGAGGGCCGGCCTTAGATACGCAGTATTTT. It codes for CASSSLGPGGPALDTQYF.

There are a few counts of this clone. The chain has TRBV5-1 and TRBJ2-3; D remains unclear. Germline V gene sequence: CDR1 SGHRS, CDR2 YFSETQ. The CDR3 has 15 residues. V was clipped by 2 bases and J by 0 bases, with 10 bases between them. CDR3 residues: CASSLNDFSTDTQYF. Here the CDR3 DNA reads TGCGCCAGCAGCTTAAATGACTTTAGCACAGATACGCAGTATTTT.

The genes are TRBV6-5 and TRBJ2-5; possibly TRBD2 for D (6 bases). V was trimmed by 6 bases and J by 4 bases, leaving 15 bases between them. The germline V gene has CDR1 MNHEY and CDR2 SVGAGI. The CDR3 length is 14 residues. The CDR3 sequence: CASSRRLEGETQYF. The CDR3 coding sequence is TGTGCCAGCAGCAGACGCCTGGAGGGAGAGACCCAGTACTTC.

J is TRBJ2-1 and V is TRBV27, with TRBD2 as a possible D gene (7 bases). The CDR3 runs 17 residues. CDR1 and CDR2 (germline): MNHEY, SMNVEV (reference sequence). Between the trimmed V and J ends, which lost 6 bases and 0 bases, there was a span of 18 bases. CDR3 nucleotides: TGTGCCAGCAGCCCCCCGGCGGGGGCGTCCTCCTACAATGAGCAGTTCTTC. Protein sequence: CASSPPAGASSYNEQFF.

This clone has only a few counts. The V and J genes are TRBV6-6 and TRBJ2-7; perhaps TRBD1 as D (6 bases). Between the trimmed V and J ends, which lost 5 bases and 6 bases, there was a span of 14 bases. The CDR3 loop spans 13 amino acids. The germline V gene has CDR1 MNHNY and CDR2 SVGAGI (reference sequence). The CDR3 region has the DNA TGTGCCAGCAGTACCGGGACAAGAGGCGAGCAGTACTTC. It encodes CASSTGTRGEQYF.

This clone was observed once. The chain uses TRBV25-1 and TRBJ2-5; tentatively, D is TRBD2 (6 bases). This CDR3 contains 16 residues. CDR1 and CDR2 from the germline V gene are MGHDK and SYGVNS. V lost 1 base and J 5 bases, leaving 17 bases between the germline ends. CDR3 in amino acids: CASSELNRGGLETQYF. CDR3 DNA sequence: TGTGCCAGCAGTGAATTGAACCGGGGAGGATTGGAGACCCAGTACTTC.

This chain connects TRBV5-6 to TRBJ1-5; 8 bases fit TRBD1. Trimming removed 5 bases from V and 7 bases from J; junction bases left unmatched: 14. The germline gives CDR1 SGHDT, CDR2 YYEEEE. CDR3 length: 16 residues. CDR3 sequence (DNA): TGTGCCAGCAGTTCACTAGGACAGGGACAGGAACAGCCCCAGCATTTT. It is translated as CASSSLGQGQEQPQHF.

The V gene is TRBV7-2, the J gene TRBJ2-1; unclear D gene. V lost 2 bases to trimming and J lost 6 bases, with 8 bases between them. Germline lookup yields CDR1 SGHTA and CDR2 FQGNSA. The CDR3 covers 13 residues. CDR3 loop: CASSLPGSNEQFF. CDR3 nucleotide sequence: TGTGCCAGCAGCTTACCAGGATCCAATGAGCAGTTCTTC.

This chain uses TRBV28 with TRBJ2-7; the match to TRBD2 covers 7 bases. Trimming at V came to 5 bases and at J to 6 bases, leaving 10 bases not matched to a gene. Germline values: CDR1 MDHEN, CDR2 SYDVKM. The CDR3 length is 14 residues. The DNA of the CDR3 is TGTGCCAGCAGTCCCCCTGGGGAGGGTATCGAGCAGTACTTC. Its protein is CASSPPGEGIEQYF.